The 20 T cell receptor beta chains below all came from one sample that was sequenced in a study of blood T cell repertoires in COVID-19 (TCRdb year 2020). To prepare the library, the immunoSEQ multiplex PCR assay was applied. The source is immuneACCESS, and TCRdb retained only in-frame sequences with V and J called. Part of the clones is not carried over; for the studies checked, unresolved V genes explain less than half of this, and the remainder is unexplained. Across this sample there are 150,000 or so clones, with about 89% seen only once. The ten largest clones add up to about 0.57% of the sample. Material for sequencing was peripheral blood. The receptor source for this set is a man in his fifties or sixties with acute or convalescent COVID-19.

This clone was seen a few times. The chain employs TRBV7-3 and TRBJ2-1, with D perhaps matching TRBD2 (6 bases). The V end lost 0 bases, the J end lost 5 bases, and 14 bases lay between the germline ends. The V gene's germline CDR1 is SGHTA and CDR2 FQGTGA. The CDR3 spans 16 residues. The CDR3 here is CASSLTWRGPNNEQFF. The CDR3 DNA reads TGTGCCAGCAGCTTAACGTGGCGGGGACCAAACAATGAGCAGTTCTTC.

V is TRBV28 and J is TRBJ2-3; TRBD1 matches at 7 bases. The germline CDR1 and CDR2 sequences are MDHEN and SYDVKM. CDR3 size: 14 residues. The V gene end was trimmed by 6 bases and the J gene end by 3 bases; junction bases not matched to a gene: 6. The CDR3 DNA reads TGTGCCAGCAGCTCGGGACAGATTACAGATACGCAGTATTTT. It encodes CASSSGQITDTQYF.

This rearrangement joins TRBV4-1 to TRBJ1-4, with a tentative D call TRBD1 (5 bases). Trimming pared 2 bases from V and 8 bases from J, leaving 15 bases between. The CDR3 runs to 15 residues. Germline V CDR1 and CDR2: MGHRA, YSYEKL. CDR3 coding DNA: TGCGCCAGCAGCCAACCCGACGGGGGTGGAGAAAAACTGTTTTTT. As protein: CASSQPDGGGEKLFF.

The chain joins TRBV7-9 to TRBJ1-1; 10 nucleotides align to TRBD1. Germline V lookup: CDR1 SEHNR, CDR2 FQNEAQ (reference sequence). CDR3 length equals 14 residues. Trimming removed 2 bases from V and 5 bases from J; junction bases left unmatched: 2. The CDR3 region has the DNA TGTGCCAGCAGCTTAATGGACAGGGGGACTGAAGCTTTCTTT. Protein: CASSLMDRGTEAFF.

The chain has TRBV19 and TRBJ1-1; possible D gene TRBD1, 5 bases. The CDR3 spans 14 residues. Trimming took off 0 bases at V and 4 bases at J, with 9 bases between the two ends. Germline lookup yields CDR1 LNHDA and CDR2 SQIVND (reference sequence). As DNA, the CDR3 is TGTGCCAGTAGTATAGACAGGGAACGCACTGAAGCTTTCTTT. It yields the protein CASSIDRERTEAFF. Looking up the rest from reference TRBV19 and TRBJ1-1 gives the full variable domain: DGGITQSPKYLFRKEGQNVTLSCEQNLNHDAMYWYRQDPGQGLRLIYYSQIVNDFQKGDIAEGYSVSREKKESFPLTVTSAQKNPTAFYLCASSIDRERTEAFFGQGTRLTVV.

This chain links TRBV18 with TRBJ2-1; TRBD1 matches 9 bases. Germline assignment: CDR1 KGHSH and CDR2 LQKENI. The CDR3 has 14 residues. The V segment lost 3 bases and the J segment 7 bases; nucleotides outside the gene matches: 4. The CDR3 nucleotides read TGTGCCAGCTCACCGAGACAGGGGGTAAATGAGCAGTTCTTC. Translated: CASSPRQGVNEQFF.

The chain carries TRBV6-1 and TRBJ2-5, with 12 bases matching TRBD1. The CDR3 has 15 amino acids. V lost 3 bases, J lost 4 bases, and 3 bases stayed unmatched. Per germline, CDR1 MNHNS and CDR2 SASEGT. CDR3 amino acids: CASSEGTGGPETQYF. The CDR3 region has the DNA TGTGCCAGCAGTGAGGGGACAGGGGGCCCAGAGACCCAGTACTTC.

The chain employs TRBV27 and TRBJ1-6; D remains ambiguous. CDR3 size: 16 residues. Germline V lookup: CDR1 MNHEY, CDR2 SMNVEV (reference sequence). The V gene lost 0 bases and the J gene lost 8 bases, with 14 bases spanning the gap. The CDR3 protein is CASSLSSSLGDSPLHF. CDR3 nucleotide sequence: TGTGCCAGCAGTTTATCCTCGTCCCTCGGGGATTCACCCCTCCACTTT.

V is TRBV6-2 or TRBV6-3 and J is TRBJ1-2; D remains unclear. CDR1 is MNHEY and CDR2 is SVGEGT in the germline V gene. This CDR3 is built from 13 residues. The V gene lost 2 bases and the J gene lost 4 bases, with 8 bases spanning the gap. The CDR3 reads CASSYQELYGYTF. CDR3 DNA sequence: TGTGCCAGCAGTTACCAGGAACTCTATGGCTACACCTTC.

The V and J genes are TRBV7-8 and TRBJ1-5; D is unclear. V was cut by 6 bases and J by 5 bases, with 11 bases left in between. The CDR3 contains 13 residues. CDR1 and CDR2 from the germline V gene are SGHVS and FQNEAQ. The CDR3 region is CASSYSQDQPQHF. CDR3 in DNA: TGTGCCAGCAGTTACAGCCAGGATCAGCCCCAGCATTTT.

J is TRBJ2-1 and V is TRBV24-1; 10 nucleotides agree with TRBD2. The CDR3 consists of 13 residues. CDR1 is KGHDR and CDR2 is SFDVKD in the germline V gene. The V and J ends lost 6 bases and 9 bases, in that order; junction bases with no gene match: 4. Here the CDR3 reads CATSYSGRTEQFF. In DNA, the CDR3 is TGTGCCACCAGTTATAGCGGGAGGACTGAGCAGTTCTTC.

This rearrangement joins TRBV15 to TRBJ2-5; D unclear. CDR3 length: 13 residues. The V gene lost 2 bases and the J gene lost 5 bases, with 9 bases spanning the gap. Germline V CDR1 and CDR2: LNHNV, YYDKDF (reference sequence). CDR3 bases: TGTGCCACCAGCAGACCGTCCCGGGAGACCCAGTACTTC. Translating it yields CATSRPSRETQYF.

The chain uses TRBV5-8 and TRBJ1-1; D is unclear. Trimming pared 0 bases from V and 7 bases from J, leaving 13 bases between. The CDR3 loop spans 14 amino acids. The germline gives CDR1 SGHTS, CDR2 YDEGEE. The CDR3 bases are TGTGCCAGCAGCTTGGCCGGGTCAGACTATGAAGCTTTCTTT. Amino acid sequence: CASSLAGSDYEAFF.

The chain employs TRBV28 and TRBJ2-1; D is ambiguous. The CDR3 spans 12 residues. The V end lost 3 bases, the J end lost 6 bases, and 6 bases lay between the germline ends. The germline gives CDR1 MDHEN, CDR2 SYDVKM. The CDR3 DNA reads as TGTGCCAGCAGTTTCTCTAGCAATGAGCAGTTCTTC. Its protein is CASSFSSNEQFF.

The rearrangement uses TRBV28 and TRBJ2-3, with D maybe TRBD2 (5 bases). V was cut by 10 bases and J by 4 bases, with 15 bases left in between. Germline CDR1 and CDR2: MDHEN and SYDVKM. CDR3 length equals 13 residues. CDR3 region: CATREADSDTQYF. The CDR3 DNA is TGTGCCACGAGAGAAGCGGATTCAGATACGCAGTATTTT.

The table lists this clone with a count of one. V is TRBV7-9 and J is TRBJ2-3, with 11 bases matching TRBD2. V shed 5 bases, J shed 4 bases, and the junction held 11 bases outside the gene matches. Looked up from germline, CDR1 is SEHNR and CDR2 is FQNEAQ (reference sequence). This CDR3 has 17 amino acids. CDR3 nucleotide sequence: TGTGCCAGCAGCCCAGCGGCGCTAGCGGGAGGCTCAGATACGCAGTATTTT. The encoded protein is CASSPAALAGGSDTQYF.

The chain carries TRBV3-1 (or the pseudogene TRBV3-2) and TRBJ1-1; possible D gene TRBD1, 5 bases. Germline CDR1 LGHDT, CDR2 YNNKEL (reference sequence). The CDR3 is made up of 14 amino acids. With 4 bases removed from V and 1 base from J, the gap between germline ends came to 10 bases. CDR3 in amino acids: CASSPSDKNTEAFF. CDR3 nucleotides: TGTGCCAGCAGCCCTTCGGACAAGAACACTGAAGCTTTCTTT.

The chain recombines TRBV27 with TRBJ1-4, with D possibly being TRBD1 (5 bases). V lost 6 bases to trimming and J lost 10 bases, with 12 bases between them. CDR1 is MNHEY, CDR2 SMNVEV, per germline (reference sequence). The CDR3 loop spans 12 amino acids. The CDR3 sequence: CASRPQRGKLFF. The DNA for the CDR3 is TGTGCCAGCAGACCCCAAAGGGGAAAACTGTTTTTT.

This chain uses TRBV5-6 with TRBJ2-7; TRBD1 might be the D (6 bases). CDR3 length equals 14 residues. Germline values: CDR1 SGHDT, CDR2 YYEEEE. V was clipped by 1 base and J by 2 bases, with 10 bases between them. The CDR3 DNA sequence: TGTGCCAGCAGCTTGCTGGGGGCTGCCTACGAGCAGTACTTC. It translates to CASSLLGAAYEQYF.

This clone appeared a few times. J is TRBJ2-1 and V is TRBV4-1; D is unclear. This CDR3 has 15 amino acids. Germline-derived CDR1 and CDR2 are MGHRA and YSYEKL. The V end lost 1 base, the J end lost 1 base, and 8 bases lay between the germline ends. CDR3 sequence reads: CASSQVTRSYNEQFF. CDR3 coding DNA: TGCGCCAGCAGCCAAGTCACCAGATCCTACAATGAGCAGTTCTTC.